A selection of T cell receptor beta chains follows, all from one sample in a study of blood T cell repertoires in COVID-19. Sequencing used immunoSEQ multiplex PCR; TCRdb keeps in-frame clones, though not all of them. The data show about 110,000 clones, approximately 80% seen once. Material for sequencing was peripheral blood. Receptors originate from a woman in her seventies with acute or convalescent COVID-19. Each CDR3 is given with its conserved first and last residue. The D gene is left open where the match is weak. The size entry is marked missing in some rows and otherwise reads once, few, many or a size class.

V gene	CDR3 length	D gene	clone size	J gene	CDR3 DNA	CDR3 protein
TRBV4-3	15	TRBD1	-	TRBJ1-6	TGCGCCAGCACCACTTCGGGACAGGGTAATTCACCCCTCCACTTT	CASTTSGQGNSPLHF
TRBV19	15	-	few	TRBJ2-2	TGTGCAACGGAGAGGGTCATATCGAACACCGGGGAGCTGTTTTTT	CATERVISNTGELFF
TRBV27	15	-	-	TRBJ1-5	TGTGCCAGCAGTTTATCGGGGATGGGGGGTCAGCCCCAGCATTTT	CASSLSGMGGQPQHF
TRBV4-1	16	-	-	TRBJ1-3	TGCGCCAGCAGCCAAGATAGCAGACTCTCTGGAAACACCATATATTTT	CASSQDSRLSGNTIYF
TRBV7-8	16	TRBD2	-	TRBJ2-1	TGTGCCAGCAGCGGTTTACTAGCGGGAAGAGCAAGTGAGCAGTTCTTC	CASSGLLAGRASEQFF
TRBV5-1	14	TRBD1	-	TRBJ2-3	TGCGCCAGCAGCGCGAGACAGGGGACAGATACGCAGTATTTT	CASSARQGTDTQYF
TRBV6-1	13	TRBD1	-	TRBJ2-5	TGTGCCAGCAGGGACAGGGGGTCCGAGACCCAGTACTTC	CASRDRGSETQYF
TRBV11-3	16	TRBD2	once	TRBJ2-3	TGTGCCAGCAGCTTAAATAGCGGGGTCCGCACAGATACGCAGTATTTT	CASSLNSGVRTDTQYF
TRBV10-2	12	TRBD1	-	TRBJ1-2	TGCGCCAGCAGCCGACAGGGCTATGGCTACACCTTC	CASSRQGYGYTF
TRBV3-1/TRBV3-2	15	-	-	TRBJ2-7	TGTGCCAGCAGCCAAGATTACAGGGCCACCTACGAGCAGTACTTC	CASSQDYRATYEQYF
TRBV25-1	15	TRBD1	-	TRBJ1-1	TGTGCCAGCAGGATGGAGGGGGCGTCTAGAGTGAGAGCTTTCTTT	CASRMEGASRVRAFF
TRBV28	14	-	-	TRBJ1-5	TGTGCCAGCACCTTAAGGGGGGGGAATCGGCCCCAGCATTTT	CASTLRGGNRPQHF
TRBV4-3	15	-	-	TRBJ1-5	TGCGCCAGCAGCCAAGATTACTTACCCAATCAGCCCCAGCATTTT	CASSQDYLPNQPQHF
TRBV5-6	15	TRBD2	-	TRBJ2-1	TGTGCCAGCAGCTTGACTAGCGGGCGTTACAATGAGCAGTTCTTC	CASSLTSGRYNEQFF